This TCR beta chain was retrieved from a study of shared clonotypes between healthy human individuals. Study in general: Used for every donor were three CD4 naive, three CD4 memory, two CD8 naive and one CD8 memory plate.

The trim removed 3 bases at V and 1 base at J, leaving 1 base unmatched. Per germline, CDR1 LNHDA and CDR2 SQIVND (reference sequence). This CDR3 region has 16 residues. This clone has more than one count but fewer than ten. No antigen is known for it. Study-wide points: The donor pool, a small one, limited the genetic and exposure-history diversity represented. The study found lower generation probabilities in non-shared clonotypes than in those shared by all four donors.

At a deep level, the assay was run. Assay: immunoSEQ multiplex PCR; the TCRdb copy retains only in-frame clones and omits some. The table lists approximately 2.3 million clones, just over 90% of them singletons. The genes are TRBV19 and TRBJ2-2, with TRBD2 matching over 11 bases. The receptor's source is a man younger than 35 in good health. Some clones in this sample may be carry-over from other donors' samples. The sequenced sample was naive CD4+ T cells from PBMCs. Subset given: CD45RA+ positively selected. CDR3 in amino acids: CASSITSGGNTGELFF. The CDR3 DNA sequence: TGTGCCAGTAGTATTACTAGCGGGGGGAACACCGGGGAGCTGTTTTTT.